This T cell receptor (beta chain) is drawn from a study of blood T cell repertoires in COVID-19. At the level of the study: Researchers got acute and convalescent COVID-19 samples from the United States, Italy and Spain. In each case, the material was cDNA or gDNA derived from T cells, B-cell-depleted T cells, or PBMCs.

CDR3 size: 13 residues. The trim removed 0 bases at V and 11 bases at J, leaving 6 bases unmatched. Per germline, CDR1 SGHTS and CDR2 YDEGEE. The authors' processing: Amplification of reference gene primers was used by the study to estimate nucleated cell counts. The assay was immunoSEQ multiplex PCR, and TCRdb's table has in-frame clones only and misses some. For V, J and clone size, that table is used; D and trimming come from the DNA. This table holds approximately 200,000 clones, roughly 85% found once. This chain connects TRBV5-8 to TRBJ1-1; 8 bases fit TRBD1. The material sequenced was peripheral blood. This sequence was found in a man aged 50-60 years who had recovered from COVID-19. CDR3 bases: TGTGCCAGCAGCTTGGGGCAGGGGGCGCCGGCTTTCTTT. As protein: CASSLGQGAPAFF.